These 30 T cell receptor beta chains were sequenced from one sample in a study of blood T cell repertoires in COVID-19. Produced via immunoSEQ multiplex PCR; TCRdb's table is partial and in-frame only. The table shows approximately 90,000 clones, with 85% occurring only once. The specimen sequenced was peripheral blood. These receptor sequences come from a man older than 75 with acute or convalescent COVID-19.

This chain's CDR3 is CASSRGQGAANEKLFF. Here the CDR3 DNA reads TGCGCCAGCAGCCGGGGACAGGGGGCAGCTAATGAAAAACTGTTTTTT. The chain uses TRBV5-1 and TRBJ1-4; 12 bases align to TRBD1. Germline CDR1 reads SGHRS; CDR2 reads YFSETQ. V trimming: 4 bases; J trimming: 3 bases; junction bases outside the gene matches: 4. The CDR3 loop spans 16 amino acids.

The chain uses TRBV27 and TRBJ2-2; 7 bases fit TRBD2. V gave up 3 bases and J gave up 5 bases; unmatched junction bases: 3. The germline gives CDR1 MNHEY, CDR2 SMNVEV (reference sequence). The CDR3 is made up of 14 amino acids. The DNA for the CDR3 is TGTGCCAGCAGTTTCATGGGGGGGACCGGGGAGCTGTTTTTT. Translating it yields CASSFMGGTGELFF.

The chain has TRBV7-3 and TRBJ2-1; weak D call: TRBD1 (6 bases). The ends were cut back, 4 bases at V and 0 bases at J, with 13 bases in the middle. Germline V CDR1 and CDR2: SGHTA, FQGTGA. The CDR3 consists of 16 residues. The CDR3 DNA reads as TGTGCCAGCAGCTCGGTGGGACACAGCTCCTACAATGAGCAGTTCTTC. This encodes CASSSVGHSSYNEQFF.

V usage is TRBV5-1 and J usage is TRBJ2-2; 11 bases match TRBD1. Germline V gene sequence: CDR1 SGHRS, CDR2 YFSETQ. The J segment lost 6 bases and the V segment lost 4 bases, leaving 11 bases of the junction unmatched. The CDR3 spans 17 residues. The DNA for the CDR3 is TGCGCCAGCAGCGCACCTGGACAGGGGGCGTACGCCGGGGAGCTGTTTTTT. This sequence encodes CASSAPGQGAYAGELFF. The full variable domain, in which reference TRBV5-1 and TRBJ2-2 provide the parts outside the CDR3, is KAGVTQTPRYLIKTRGQQVTLSCSPISGHRSVSWYQQTPGQGLQFLFEYFSETQRNKGNFPGRFSGRQFSNSRSEMNVSTLELGDSALYLCASSAPGQGAYAGELFFGEGSRLTVL.

This sequence joins TRBV7-2 and TRBJ2-2; D is unresolved. The CDR3 contains 16 residues. Trimming took off 6 bases at V and 4 bases at J, with 18 bases between the two ends. Germline CDR1 reads SGHTA; CDR2 reads FQGNSA. The CDR3 loop reads CASSWKRRTGTGELFF. In DNA form, the CDR3 reads TGTGCCAGCAGTTGGAAGAGGCGAACGGGCACCGGGGAGCTGTTTTTT. The variable domain in full, with the rest retrieved from reference TRBV7-2 and TRBJ2-2, is GAGVSQSPSNKVTEKGKDVELRCDPISGHTALYWYRQSLGQGLEFLIYFQGNSAPDKSGLPSDRFSAERTGGSVSTLTIQRTQQEDSAVYLCASSWKRRTGTGELFFGEGSRLTVL.

The chain employs TRBV19 and TRBJ2-1; 8 positions match TRBD1. CDR1 and CDR2 from the germline V gene are LNHDA and SQIVND (reference sequence). The CDR3 is 15 amino acids. V lost 6 bases, J lost 5 bases, and 9 bases stayed unmatched. CDR3 bases: TGTGCCAGTAGAAAATCAGGGGGCTGGGACAATGAGCAGTTCTTC. Protein product: CASRKSGGWDNEQFF. The whole variable domain, filled in from reference TRBV19 and TRBJ2-1, reads DGGITQSPKYLFRKEGQNVTLSCEQNLNHDAMYWYRQDPGQGLRLIYYSQIVNDFQKGDIAEGYSVSREKKESFPLTVTSAQKNPTAFYLCASRKSGGWDNEQFFGPGTRLTVL.

J is TRBJ2-7 and V is TRBV11-3, with 11 nucleotides matching TRBD1. The junction had 6 bases not matched to a gene; V was cut back by 5 bases and J by 6 bases. The CDR3 runs 14 residues. Germline assignment: CDR1 SGHNT and CDR2 YENEEA. CDR3 in amino acids: CASSHGQGATEQYF. The CDR3 nucleotides read TGTGCCAGCAGCCACGGACAGGGGGCAACCGAGCAGTACTTC.

This clone was recorded only once. J is TRBJ2-1 and V is TRBV19, with D uncertain. The CDR3 covers 14 residues. Trimming removed 7 bases at V and 3 bases at J, with 13 bases between. Per the germline V gene, CDR1 is LNHDA and CDR2 is SQIVND (reference sequence). CDR3 sequence: CASNRGSLYNEQFF. For the CDR3, the DNA is TGTGCCAGTAACCGCGGTAGCCTCTACAATGAGCAGTTCTTC.

The chain recombines TRBV11-3 with TRBJ2-7, with 7 bases matching TRBD1. CDR1 is SGHNT and CDR2 is YENEEA in the germline V gene. There are 14 residues in the CDR3. V lost 2 bases, J lost 3 bases, and 4 bases stayed unmatched. For the CDR3, the DNA is TGTGCCAGCAGCTTACGGGACAGAAACTACGAGCAGTACTTC. Protein sequence: CASSLRDRNYEQYF.

The gene calls are TRBV24-1 and TRBJ2-7, with a weak D call TRBD2 (6 bases). The length of the CDR3 is 15 residues. CDR1 is KGHDR, CDR2 SFDVKD, per germline. The germline V and J ends were trimmed by 4 bases and 3 bases, with 15 bases remaining between them. As DNA, the CDR3 is TGTGCCACCAGTGAGGCAGGGACTTTACTCTACGAGCAGTACTTC. This sequence encodes CATSEAGTLLYEQYF.

CDR3 in DNA: TGTGCCAGCAGCCCGCCGGGACAGCAGAGGATCGGGGAGCTGTTTTTT. The encoded protein is CASSPPGQQRIGELFF. This sequence joins TRBV3-1 (or the pseudogene TRBV3-2) and TRBJ2-2; TRBD1 matches 7 bases. Germline loops: CDR1 LGHDT, CDR2 YNNKEL (reference sequence). The CDR3 is made up of 16 amino acids. The ends lost 4 bases at V and 7 bases at J; junction bases unmatched: 12.

The chain uses TRBV4-3 and TRBJ1-1; D perhaps matches TRBD1 (5 bases). The V gene's germline CDR1 is LGHNA and CDR2 YSLEER. Trimming pared 1 base from V and 1 base from J, leaving 10 bases between. The CDR3 has 15 amino acids. The CDR3 nucleotides are TGCGCCAGCAGCCAAGGTCTCAGGGAGAACACTGAAGCTTTCTTT. Translated, it gives CASSQGLRENTEAFF.

The J gene is TRBJ1-3, the V gene TRBV21-1. TRBV21-1 is a pseudogene locus. CDR3 length equals 16 residues. The CDR3 protein is CASSKEGRHSGNTIYF. As DNA, the CDR3 is TGTGCCAGCAGCAAAGAAGGGAGACACTCTGGAAACACCATATATTTT.

The chain uses TRBV18 and TRBJ1-1, with TRBD1 matching 9 bases. The CDR3 contains 13 residues. The ends lost 2 bases at V and 8 bases at J; junction bases unmatched: 3. The germline V gene has CDR1 KGHSH and CDR2 LQKENI. The CDR3 sequence is CASSPGQGREAFF. Written as DNA, the CDR3 is TGTGCCAGCTCACCAGGACAGGGGCGAGAAGCTTTCTTT.

The V gene is TRBV9, the J gene TRBJ1-2, with 8 positions matching TRBD1. The length of the CDR3 is 13 residues. Germline CDR1 and CDR2: SGDLS and YYNGEE. V lost 4 bases to trimming and J lost 8 bases; unmatched junction nucleotides: 7. DNA of the CDR3: TGTGCCAGCAGCAAGGACAGGGATCAAGGCTACACCTTC. It yields the protein CASSKDRDQGYTF.

The sample holds one count of this clone. The V gene is TRBV11-2, the J gene TRBJ1-4; 7 bases align to TRBD1. The CDR3 has 16 residues. CDR1 is SGHAT, CDR2 FQNNGV, per germline. Losses at the gene ends were 1 base for V and 0 bases for J; bases not matched to a gene: 2. CDR3 region: CASSLGDRTTNEKLFF. CDR3 bases: TGTGCCAGCAGCTTAGGGGACAGAACAACTAATGAAAAACTGTTTTTT.

This chain joins TRBV6-5 and TRBJ1-5; D is unclear. The germline CDR1 and CDR2 sequences are MNHEY and SVGAGI. V dropped 5 bases and J dropped 4 bases, with 9 bases sitting between them. The CDR3 sequence is 13 residues long. The DNA for the CDR3 is TGTGCCAGCAGTCCCCTCTTGAATCAGCCCCAGCATTTT. Protein product: CASSPLLNQPQHF.

This rearrangement joins TRBV29-1 to TRBJ2-5; the match to TRBD2 covers 8 bases. The CDR3 totals 12 residues. Per the germline V gene, CDR1 is SQVTM and CDR2 is ANQGSEA. Trimming took 3 bases from V and 5 from J; bases not matched to a gene: 2. CDR3 residues: CSVDREGETQYF. The CDR3 DNA reads TGCAGCGTTGATCGGGAGGGGGAGACCCAGTACTTC.

The chain has TRBV7-2 and TRBJ2-7, with 7 bases that match TRBD2. This CDR3 has 15 amino acids. J gave up 4 bases and V 1 base, and 7 bases lay outside the gene matches. Germline CDR1 is SGHTA and CDR2 is FQGNSA. CDR3 loop: CASSLEGSSGYEQYF. The CDR3, as DNA: TGTGCCAGCAGCTTAGAAGGGTCTAGCGGTTACGAGCAGTACTTC.

This clone was found a few times. The J gene is TRBJ1-2, the V gene TRBV30; D is ambiguous. The CDR3 sequence is 15 residues long. Trimming removed 2 bases at V and 2 bases at J, with 15 bases between. Looked up from germline, CDR1 is GTSNPN and CDR2 is SVGIG (reference sequence). The CDR3 loop reads CAWSRETESNYGYTF. Here the CDR3 DNA reads TGTGCCTGGAGTCGAGAGACGGAGAGCAACTATGGCTACACCTTC.

The J gene is TRBJ2-5, the V gene TRBV10-3, with D perhaps matching TRBD2 (5 bases). This CDR3 has 15 amino acids. CDR1 and CDR2 (germline): ENHRY, SYGVKD. V lost 10 bases, J lost 4 bases, and 22 bases lay in between. Here the CDR3 DNA reads TGTGCCACAACGGGCGACGGGGTAGAGGTAGAGACCCAGTACTTC. It encodes CATTGDGVEVETQYF.

This rearrangement joins TRBV27 to TRBJ2-6; a weak D match, TRBD1 (6 bases). The CDR3 covers 16 residues. V lost 5 bases and J lost 2, with 13 bases in between. Germline-derived CDR1 and CDR2 are MNHEY and SMNVEV (reference sequence). In DNA form, the CDR3 reads TGTGCCAGCAGTGCGTACAGGGTAGCTGGGGCCAACGTCCTGACTTTC. This sequence encodes CASSAYRVAGANVLTF.

The chain uses TRBV5-1 and TRBJ2-5; tentatively, D is TRBD1 (5 bases). Deletions cut 1 base from V and 0 bases from J, with 19 bases between. Germline V gene lookup returns CDR1 SGHRS and CDR2 YFSETQ. The CDR3 sequence is 18 residues long. CDR3 residues: CASSLWQGPGADQETQYF. The CDR3 DNA reads as TGCGCCAGCAGCTTGTGGCAGGGCCCTGGCGCCGACCAAGAGACCCAGTACTTC.

This clone was counted only a few times. This chain links TRBV7-8 with TRBJ2-7; D possibly corresponds to TRBD2 (6 bases). V gave up 4 bases and J gave up 3 bases, with 16 bases separating them. Germline CDR1 reads SGHVS; CDR2 reads FQNEAQ. The CDR3 is made up of 15 amino acids. CDR3 protein: CASSSFPGLNYEQYF. In nucleotides, the CDR3 is TGTGCCAGCAGCTCGTTCCCGGGACTTAACTACGAGCAGTACTTC.

The genes are TRBV4-3 and TRBJ1-4; weak D call: TRBD1 (6 bases). The V gene's germline CDR1 is LGHNA and CDR2 YSLEER. The length of the CDR3 is 16 residues. The V and J ends lost 2 bases and 3 bases respectively, with 13 bases between them. As DNA, the CDR3 is TGCGCCAGCAGCCAATCCTGGGGGGGGCCTAATGAAAAACTGTTTTTT. It yields the protein CASSQSWGGPNEKLFF.

The CDR3 DNA reads as TGCGCCAGCAGCCCGAAAGGGACTAGCGGGATGGGAAACATTCAGTACTTC. This gives the protein CASSPKGTSGMGNIQYF. This sequence joins TRBV5-1 and TRBJ2-4, with 13 bases matching TRBD2. In germline, CDR1 is SGHRS, CDR2 YFSETQ. Trimming at V came to 4 bases and at J to 6 bases, leaving 10 bases not matched to a gene. CDR3 size: 17 residues.

This chain links TRBV30 with TRBJ2-5, with D tentatively TRBD2 (6 bases). The CDR3 has 11 amino acids. Germline V gene data show CDR1 as GTSNPN and CDR2 as SVGIG (reference sequence). V gave up 8 bases and J gave up 5 bases, with 12 bases separating them. The CDR3 sequence is CALGRGETQYF. CDR3 nucleotides: TGTGCCCTGGGGCGGGGCGAGACCCAGTACTTC.

This clone was seen a handful of times. CDR3: CASSISRQGGETQYF. Written as DNA, the CDR3 is TGTGCCAGTAGTATCTCAAGGCAGGGCGGAGAGACCCAGTACTTC. The genes are TRBV19 and TRBJ2-5, with D possibly matching TRBD1 (5 bases). Germline loops: CDR1 LNHDA, CDR2 SQIVND (reference sequence). Trimming removed 3 bases at V and 4 bases at J, with 15 bases between. CDR3 length equals 15 residues.

V usage is TRBV5-8 and J usage is TRBJ1-4, with 8 positions matching TRBD1. Germline loops: CDR1 SGHTS, CDR2 YDEGEE. The CDR3 runs 16 residues. J was trimmed by 3 bases and V by 3 bases; bases with no gene match: 7. DNA of the CDR3: TGTGCCAGCAGCTCAGGGACAGGTGCCGCTAATGAAAAACTGTTTTTT. Residues: CASSSGTGAANEKLFF.

The rearrangement joins TRBV9 to TRBJ2-1, with 11 bases matching TRBD2. The ends lost 0 bases at V and 7 bases at J; junction bases unmatched: 18. Germline lookup yields CDR1 SGDLS and CDR2 YYNGEE. The CDR3 length is 20 residues. The chain's CDR3 is CASSVVQSKALAGESNEQFF. The DNA for the CDR3 is TGTGCCAGCAGCGTAGTACAAAGTAAAGCACTAGCGGGAGAAAGTAATGAGCAGTTCTTC.